The present T cell receptor (beta chain) was sequenced within a study of T-cell memory formation after mild COVID-19. Using its own MiXCR run on the 5' RACE reads, TCRdb lists one record per CDR3 protein. The table lists around 300,000 distinct CDR3 sequences, under 20% of them singletons, with more than 20% in the top ten. The sequencing input was PBMCs or a T cell subset sorted from them (not recorded which). The sequence was obtained from a man between 18 and 35 years old who had mild COVID-19 (a few samples of this study predate the infection). Cell type and time point are not known.

The CDR3 DNA reads as TGTGCCAGCAAGGGACAGGGACGATCGGGCGATGGCTACACCTTC. As protein: CASKGQGRSGDGYTF. V gene TRBV6-2 or TRBV6-3 combines with J gene TRBJ1-2; 9 positions match TRBD1. This CDR3 comprises 15 residues. The germline gives CDR1 MNHEY, CDR2 SVGEGT. V shed 7 bases and J 6 bases; nucleotides not matched to a gene: 12.